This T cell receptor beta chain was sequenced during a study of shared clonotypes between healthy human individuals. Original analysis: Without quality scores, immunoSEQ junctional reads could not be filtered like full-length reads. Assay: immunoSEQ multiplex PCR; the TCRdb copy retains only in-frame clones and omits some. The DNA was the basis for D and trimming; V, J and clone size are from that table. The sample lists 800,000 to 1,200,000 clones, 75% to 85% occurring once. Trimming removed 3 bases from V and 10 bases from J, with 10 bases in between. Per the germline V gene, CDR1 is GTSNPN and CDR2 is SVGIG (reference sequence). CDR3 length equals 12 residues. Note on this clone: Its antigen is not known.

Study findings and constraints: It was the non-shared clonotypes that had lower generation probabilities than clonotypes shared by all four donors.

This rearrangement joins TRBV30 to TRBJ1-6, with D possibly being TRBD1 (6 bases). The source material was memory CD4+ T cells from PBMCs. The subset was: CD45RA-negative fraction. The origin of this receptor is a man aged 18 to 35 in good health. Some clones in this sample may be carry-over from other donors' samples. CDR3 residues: CAWSQGGSPLHF. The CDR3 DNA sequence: TGTGCCTGGAGCCAAGGGGGGTCACCCCTCCACTTT.